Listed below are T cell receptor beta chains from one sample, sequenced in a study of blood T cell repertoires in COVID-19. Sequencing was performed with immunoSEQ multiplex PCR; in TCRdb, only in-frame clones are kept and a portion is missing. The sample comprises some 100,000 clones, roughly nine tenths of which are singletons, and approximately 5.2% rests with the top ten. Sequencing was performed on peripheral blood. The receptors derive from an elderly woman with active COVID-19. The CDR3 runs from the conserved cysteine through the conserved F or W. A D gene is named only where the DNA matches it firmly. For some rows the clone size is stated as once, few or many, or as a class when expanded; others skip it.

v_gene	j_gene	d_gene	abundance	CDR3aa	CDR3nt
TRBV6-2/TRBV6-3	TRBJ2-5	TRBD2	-	CASSGDAGLAKQYF	TGTGCCAGCAGTGGGGATGCGGGACTAGCGAAACAGTACTTC
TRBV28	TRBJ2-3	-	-	CASSWGVGNSGDTQYF	TGTGCCAGCAGTTGGGGAGTTGGGAACTCGGGAGATACGCAGTATTTT
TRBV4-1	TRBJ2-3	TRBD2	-	CASSHSGRNTDTQYF	TGCGCCAGCAGCCACAGCGGGAGGAACACAGATACGCAGTATTTT
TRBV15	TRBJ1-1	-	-	CATRFDGGEAFF	TGTGCCACCAGGTTCGACGGGGGGGAGGCTTTCTTT
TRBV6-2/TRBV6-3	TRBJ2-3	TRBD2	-	CASSYGLAGLVTDTQYF	TGTGCCAGCAGTTACGGACTAGCGGGATTGGTCACAGATACGCAGTATTTT
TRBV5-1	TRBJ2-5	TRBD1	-	CASRRTGQETQYF	TGCGCCAGCAGACGGACAGGGCAAGAGACCCAGTACTTC
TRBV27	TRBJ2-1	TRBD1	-	CASSFLSGTGAYNEQFF	TGTGCCAGCAGTTTCCTATCCGGGACAGGGGCCTACAATGAGCAGTTCTTC
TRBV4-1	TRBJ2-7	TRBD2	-	CASSLAGGSSYEQYF	TGCGCCAGCAGCTTAGCGGGAGGCTCCTCCTACGAGCAGTACTTC
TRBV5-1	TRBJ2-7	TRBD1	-	CASSPRDRGLDEQYF	TGCGCCAGCAGCCCCCGGGACAGGGGGCTCGACGAGCAGTACTTC
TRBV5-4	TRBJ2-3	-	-	CASRNLEADTQYF	TGTGCCAGCCGAAACTTAGAAGCAGATACGCAGTATTTT
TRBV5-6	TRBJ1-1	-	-	CASSLVPRANTEAFF	TGTGCCAGCAGCTTGGTACCCAGGGCGAACACTGAAGCTTTCTTT
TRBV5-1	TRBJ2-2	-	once	CASSLDWGRNTGELFF	TGCGCCAGCAGCTTGGACTGGGGGCGGAACACCGGGGAGCTGTTTTTT
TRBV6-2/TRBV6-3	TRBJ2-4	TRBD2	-	CASSSRLAGGKNIQYF	TGTGCCAGCAGTTCAAGACTAGCGGGAGGGAAAAACATTCAGTACTTC
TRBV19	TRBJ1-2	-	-	CASSIKTGDGYTF	TGTGCCAGTAGTATCAAGACAGGCGATGGCTACACCTTC
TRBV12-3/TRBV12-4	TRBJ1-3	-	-	CATARGSGNTIYF	TGTGCCACCGCAAGGGGTTCTGGAAACACCATATATTTT
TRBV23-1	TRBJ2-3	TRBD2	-	CASSQTGLAGGLDTQYF	TGCGCCAGCAGTCAAACGGGTTTAGCGGGAGGATTAGATACGCAGTATTTT
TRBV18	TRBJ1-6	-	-	CASSPEQGNSPLHF	TGTGCCAGCTCACCGGAACAGGGAAATTCACCCCTCCACTTT
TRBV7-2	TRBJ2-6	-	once	CASSPRGNLGSGANVLTF	TGTGCCAGCAGCCCAAGAGGCAATTTGGGCTCTGGGGCCAACGTCCTGACTTTC
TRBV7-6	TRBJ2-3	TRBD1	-	CASSGDRGRTDTQYF	TGTGCCAGCAGCGGTGACAGGGGGCGTACAGATACGCAGTATTTT
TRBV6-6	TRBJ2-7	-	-	CASRNDWRGEQYF	TGTGCCAGCAGGAACGACTGGCGGGGCGAGCAGTACTTC
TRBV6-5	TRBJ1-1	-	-	CASRRSNSGTEAFF	TGTGCCAGCAGGCGCTCTAATTCGGGCACTGAAGCTTTCTTT
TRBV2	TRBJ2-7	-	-	CASSGVYPSYEQYF	TGTGCCAGTTCAGGGGTCTACCCCTCCTACGAGCAGTACTTC
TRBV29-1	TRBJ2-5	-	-	CSVVLFEGAQYF	TGCAGCGTTGTGCTTTTCGAGGGGGCCCAGTACTTC
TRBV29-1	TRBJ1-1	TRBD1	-	CSAEDRGTEAFF	TGCAGCGCTGAGGACAGGGGCACTGAAGCTTTCTTT
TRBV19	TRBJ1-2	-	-	CASSLRVGGYTF	TGTGCCAGTAGTCTCAGGGTCGGGGGCTACACCTTC
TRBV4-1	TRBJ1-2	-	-	CASSQGEVDYGYTF	TGCGCCAGCAGCCAAGGGGAGGTTGACTATGGCTACACCTTC
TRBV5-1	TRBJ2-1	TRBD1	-	CASSNDRVYNEQFF	TGCGCCAGCAGCAACGACAGGGTCTACAATGAGCAGTTCTTC
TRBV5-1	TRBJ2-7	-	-	CASSPEGYYEQYF	TGCGCCAGCAGCCCGGAGGGGTACTACGAGCAGTACTTC
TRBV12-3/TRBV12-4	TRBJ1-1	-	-	CATQLNTEAFF	TGTGCCACACAGCTGAACACTGAAGCTTTCTTT
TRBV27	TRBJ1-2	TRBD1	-	CASSPTGGADGYTF	TGTGCCAGCAGCCCAACAGGGGGCGCAGATGGCTACACCTTC
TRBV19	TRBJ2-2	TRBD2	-	CASSSRGAGELFF	TGTGCCAGTAGTAGTCGGGGGGCCGGGGAGCTGTTTTTT
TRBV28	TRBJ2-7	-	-	CASSLWSRGYEQYF	TGTGCCAGCAGTTTATGGTCCAGGGGCTACGAGCAGTACTTC
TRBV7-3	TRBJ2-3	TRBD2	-	CASSSSGRRGTDTQYF	TGTGCCAGCAGCTCTAGCGGGAGAAGGGGCACAGATACGCAGTATTTT
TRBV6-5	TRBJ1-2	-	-	CASRRSGFYGYTF	TGTGCCAGCAGACGATCAGGGTTTTATGGCTACACCTTC
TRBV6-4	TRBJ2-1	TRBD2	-	CASSVAGGPYEQFF	TGTGCCAGCAGTGTAGCGGGAGGGCCATATGAGCAGTTCTTC
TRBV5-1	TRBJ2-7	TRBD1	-	CASRHHDRVGGPYEQYF	TGCGCCAGCAGACATCACGACAGGGTAGGAGGTCCCTACGAGCAGTACTTC
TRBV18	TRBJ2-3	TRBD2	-	CASSPHQRATSGGSTDTQYF	TGTGCCAGCTCACCTCACCAACGGGCTACTAGCGGGGGGAGCACAGATACGCAGTATTTT
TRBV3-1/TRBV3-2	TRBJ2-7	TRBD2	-	CASRPGRTTYEQYF	TGTGCCAGCAGGCCCGGGAGGACCACGTACGAGCAGTACTTC
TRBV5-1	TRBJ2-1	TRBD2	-	CASSSFLAGGLNEQFF	TGCGCCAGCAGCTCATTCCTAGCGGGAGGGCTAAATGAGCAGTTCTTC
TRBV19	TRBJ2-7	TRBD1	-	CASSVRDRGYEQYF	TGTGCCAGTAGTGTCCGGGACAGGGGCTACGAGCAGTACTTC
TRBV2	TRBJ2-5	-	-	CASSKEAQETQYF	TGTGCCAGCAGTAAGGAGGCGCAAGAGACCCAGTACTTC
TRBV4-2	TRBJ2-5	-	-	CASSPRGPETQYF	TGTGCCAGCAGCCCCAGGGGTCCGGAGACCCAGTACTTC